The rows below give T cell receptor beta chains drawn from one sample of a study of post-analysis software for immune sequencing data. TCRdb processed the PCR reads anew with MiXCR; each CDR3 protein has one entry. This sample has under 900,000 distinct CDR3 sequences, with roughly half found just once. Sequences were obtained from blood. These receptors were collected from a girl aged 5 to 17 with multiple sclerosis. Each CDR3 is given with its conserved first and last residue. A D gene is named only where the DNA matches it firmly. Size tells how often a clone was seen (once, few, many) or the class of an expanded clone, and some rows leave it out.

TRBV2	NA	TRBJ2-1	TRBD1	TGTGCCAGCAGTGGCGGACAGGGTATAACTATTAATGAGCAGTTCTTC	CASSGGQGITINEQFF
TRBV29-1	once	TRBJ2-5	NA	TGCAGCGTTGCGATCCTAGGACAGATGTACCAAGAGACCCAGTACTTC	CSVAILGQMYQETQYF
TRBV2	few	TRBJ2-7	NA	TGTGCCAGCAGTGAACGGGAGCGTACCTACGAGCAGTACTTC	CASSERERTYEQYF
TRBV20-1	few	TRBJ1-2	NA	TGCAGTGCTGGGCCGACAGTTCCTTATGGCTACACCTTC	CSAGPTVPYGYTF
TRBV9	NA	TRBJ2-1	TRBD2	TGTGCCAGCAGCGCGGGGACTAGCGGGACGACCGAGAACAATGAGCAGTTCTTC	CASSAGTSGTTENNEQFF
TRBV7-2	NA	TRBJ2-1	NA	TGTGCCAGCAGCTTAGAAGGAGGCGGCACCCTCTACAATGAGCAGTTCTTC	CASSLEGGGTLYNEQFF
TRBV7-9	few	TRBJ2-3	NA	TGTGCCAGCAGCCCCCTTGTAGCTGCACGCACAGATACGCAGTATTTT	CASSPLVAARTDTQYF
TRBV12-3/TRBV12-4	NA	TRBJ1-1	NA	TGTGCCAGCAGATCGGGGACTGAAGCTTTCTTT	CASRSGTEAFF
TRBV29-1	NA	TRBJ2-7	NA	TGCAGCGTTGAACTCACAGATAAGACAGGCTACGAGCAGTACTTC	CSVELTDKTGYEQYF
TRBV27	NA	TRBJ2-1	TRBD2	TGTGCCAGCAGTTCCGTTAGCGGGAGCTCTATCTACAATGAGCAGTTCTTC	CASSSVSGSSIYNEQFF
TRBV5-1	NA	TRBJ2-5	NA	TGCGCCAGCAGCAGGGGACGTGTGCAAGAGACCCAGTACTTC	CASSRGRVQETQYF
TRBV5-1	NA	TRBJ2-7	TRBD1	TGCGCCAGCAGCACACCGGGACAGGGGGCTCCCTACGAGCAGTACTTC	CASSTPGQGAPYEQYF
TRBV9	NA	TRBJ2-1	NA	TGTGCCAGCAGCGCCCCTGCGGGGACCAGCTCCTACAATGAGCAGTTCTTC	CASSAPAGTSSYNEQFF
TRBV7-6	NA	TRBJ2-1	TRBD2	TGTGCCAGCGGTCTAGCGGGGGGGCCAAACAATGAGCAGTTCTTC	CASGLAGGPNNEQFF
TRBV7-9	NA	TRBJ2-1	NA	TGTGCCAGCAGCACACAGGGAGGGGAGCAGTTCTTC	CASSTQGGEQFF
TRBV20-1	few	TRBJ2-3	NA	TGCAGTGCTTCGCCAGGGAGCACAGATACGCAGTATTTT	CSASPGSTDTQYF
TRBV7-3	few	TRBJ1-2	TRBD1	TGTGCCAGCAGCCCGGGACAGCGCTATGGCTACACCTTC	CASSPGQRYGYTF
TRBV7-9	few	TRBJ2-5	TRBD2	TGTGCCAGCAGTCGGGGGACTAGAGAAGAGACCCAGTACTTC	CASSRGTREETQYF
TRBV12-5	NA	TRBJ2-7	NA	TGTGCTAGTGGTTTGGGGGACGCCCGCTCCTACGAGCAGTACTTC	CASGLGDARSYEQYF
TRBV7-6	NA	TRBJ2-3	NA	TGTGCCAGCAGCGTACGGATAGGTAGCACAGATACGCAGTATTTT	CASSVRIGSTDTQYF
TRBV6-5	NA	TRBJ2-4	NA	TGTGCCAGCAAGCCCAGCCCAGCCAAAAACATTCAGTACTTC	CASKPSPAKNIQYF
TRBV19	few	TRBJ2-7	TRBD2	TGTGCCAGTAGTTCCAGCGGGAGAACCTACGAGCAGTACTTC	CASSSSGRTYEQYF
TRBV20-1	NA	TRBJ2-1	TRBD1	TGCAGTGCTTCCAAGACAGGGGGAAATGAGCAGTTCTTC	CSASKTGGNEQFF
TRBV14	NA	TRBJ2-7	TRBD2	TGTGCCAGCAGCCAGACATCTAGCGGTCCTTCCTACGAGCAGTACTTC	CASSQTSSGPSYEQYF
TRBV6-2/TRBV6-3	few	TRBJ2-7	TRBD2	TGTGCCAGCAAACCGGGACTAAACGTCTACGAGCAGTACTTC	CASKPGLNVYEQYF
TRBV2	NA	TRBJ1-5	NA	TGTGCCAGCACGGGCGGGTTGCGGCAGCCCCAGCATTTT	CASTGGLRQPQHF
TRBV7-9	NA	TRBJ2-7	TRBD2	TGTGCCAGCAGCAGAGGGACTAGCGGGGGGAACGAGCAGTACTTC	CASSRGTSGGNEQYF
TRBV12-3/TRBV12-4	few	TRBJ1-1	NA	TGTGCCAGCAGCCTCGATACAGGCGGGAACACTGAAGCTTTCTTT	CASSLDTGGNTEAFF
TRBV3-1	few	TRBJ2-1	NA	TGTGCCAGCAGCCCGGGACGGACCTACAATGAGCAGTTCTTC	CASSPGRTYNEQFF
TRBV12-3/TRBV12-4	NA	TRBJ1-2	NA	TGTGCCAGCAGTTTTCGACAGGTCCCTAACTATGGCTACACCTTC	CASSFRQVPNYGYTF
TRBV7-9	few	TRBJ2-3	TRBD2	TGTGCCAGCAGCGACCCTCTAGCGGGAGGCTCCGGTCCGCAGTATTTT	CASSDPLAGGSGPQYF
TRBV6-5	few	TRBJ2-5	NA	TGTGCCAGCAGTTACACCAAAATTAGCGGTAACCAGTACTTC	CASSYTKISGNQYF
TRBV12-3/TRBV12-4	few	TRBJ2-7	NA	TGCGCCAGCAGTTTAAATCAGGGTTGGTCCGAGCAGTACTTC	CASSLNQGWSEQYF
TRBV5-1	NA	TRBJ2-7	TRBD2	TGCGCCAGCAGCTTGGAGCGGGGATCCTCGTTTTCAAGTCTCGACGAGCAGTACTTC	CASSLERGSSFSSLDEQYF
TRBV27	NA	TRBJ1-2	TRBD1	TGTGCCAGCAGTCAGACAGGGGTCCCCCGTGGCTACACCTTC	CASSQTGVPRGYTF
TRBV4-2	few	TRBJ2-7	TRBD1	TGTGCCAGCAGCCAAGGACGGGGGACAGGGACTGAGTACGAGCAGTACTTC	CASSQGRGTGTEYEQYF
TRBV20-1	once	TRBJ2-5	NA	TGCAGTGCTAGAGATACGAGCGGCCAAGAGACCCAGTACTTC	CSARDTSGQETQYF
TRBV29-1	NA	TRBJ2-7	TRBD1	TGCAGCGTTGAAGACGCCGCCCGACAGGGGGCCTACGAGCAGTACTTC	CSVEDAARQGAYEQYF
TRBV3-1	NA	TRBJ2-3	TRBD2	TGTGCCAGCAGCCAAGTAATAGCGGGTAGCACAGATACGCAGTATTTT	CASSQVIAGSTDTQYF
TRBV2	NA	TRBJ1-2	TRBD1	TGTGCCAGCAGGGGGGACAGGGGGCGATTTGAGGGCTACACCTTC	CASRGDRGRFEGYTF
TRBV24-1	NA	TRBJ1-5	NA	TGTGCCCCGAAGCAGGGTGATCAGCCCCAGCATTTT	CAPKQGDQPQHF
TRBV7-8	NA	TRBJ2-1	TRBD2	TGTGCCAGCAGCTTAGGTAGCGGGAGTTGGAATGAGCAGTTCTTC	CASSLGSGSWNEQFF
TRBV20-1	NA	TRBJ2-7	TRBD1	TGCAGTGCTAGTTGGGACAGGGTCCTCTACGAGCAGTACTTC	CSASWDRVLYEQYF
TRBV7-7	NA	TRBJ2-5	TRBD2	TGTGCTAGCAGCTTACCCCCAGGGTCCTATAGCGGGAAAGAGTGGACCCAGTACTTC	CASSLPPGSYSGKEWTQYF
TRBV7-3	NA	TRBJ2-3	NA	TGTGCCAGCAGCTTAAATAGCGCTAGCACAGATACGCAGTATTTT	CASSLNSASTDTQYF
TRBV20-1	NA	TRBJ1-2	NA	TGCAGTGCAACGGACTCCCATGGCTACACCTTC	CSATDSHGYTF
TRBV7-2	NA	TRBJ2-7	TRBD2	TGTGCCAGCAGCTTCGCCGGACTAGCGGGGTACGAGCAGTACTTC	CASSFAGLAGYEQYF
TRBV7-2	NA	TRBJ1-1	NA	TGTGCCAGCAGCTGGGATTCCAGGGGCACTGAAGCTTTCTTT	CASSWDSRGTEAFF
TRBV27	NA	TRBJ2-1	NA	TGTGCCAGTAACGGGGTTAGCTCCTACAATGAGCAGTTCTTC	CASNGVSSYNEQFF
TRBV29-1	NA	TRBJ2-7	TRBD1	TGCAGCGTTGAAGGGACAGGGATCCACGAGCAGTACTTC	CSVEGTGIHEQYF